The clone carrying this TCR beta chain was counted between two and nine times. This sample was included in a study of blood T cell repertoires in COVID-19. About the study: COVID-19 samples collected from the United States, Italy and Spain covered acute and convalescent phases.

In the original processing: Reference gene primer amplification gave estimated nucleated cell counts. The method was immunoSEQ multiplex PCR; TCRdb's version includes in-frame clones alone and lacks a portion of them. The V and J calls and clone size were taken over from that table, and D and trimming were inferred from the DNA. The top ten clones hold more than 10% of a sample with approximately 120,000 clones, roughly 81% of them seen once. The specimen was peripheral blood. The receptor was isolated from a human donor in a cohort sampled during active COVID-19.

The CDR3 protein is CASSHNAKSGEQYF. Written as DNA, the CDR3 is TGTGCCAGCAGTCATAACGCGAAGTCGGGCGAGCAGTACTTC. J is TRBJ2-7 and V is TRBV7-2; D gene ambiguous. V was cut by 6 bases and J by 6 bases, with 18 bases left in between. From germline, CDR1 is SGHTA and CDR2 FQGNSA. The CDR3 runs 14 residues.